The 32 T cell receptor beta chains in this list originate from one sample, sequenced in a study of shared clonotypes between healthy human individuals (dated by TCRdb to 2018 to 2021). Receptor libraries were prepared by the immunoSEQ multiplex PCR assay. TCRdb mirrors the immuneACCESS table, restricted to in-frame sequences. Some clones are absent from its copies; in checked studies, under half trace to an unresolved V gene, and the reason for the others is unknown. The sample data list millions of clones, and 90% to 95% of these were observed just once. In total, the top ten clones hold roughly 0.13% of the sample. Material: naive CD4+ T cells sorted from blood. The sample's cell subset or site, from its label and the paper: CD45RA+ positively selected. These receptors originate from a man between 18 and 29 years old in good health.

The chain combines TRBV27 with TRBJ2-7; 12 positions match TRBD1. Germline CDR1 is MNHEY and CDR2 is SMNVEV (reference sequence). J lost 5 bases, V lost 5 bases, and 4 bases had no gene match. The CDR3 runs to 14 residues. CDR3 nucleotide sequence: TGTGCCAGCAGTGGGACAGGGGGCTTCCACGAGCAGTACTTC. It translates to CASSGTGGFHEQYF.

J is TRBJ2-7 and V is TRBV4-3; 9 bases are a match to TRBD2. V dropped 1 base and J dropped 3; count of bases not matched to a gene: 10. This CDR3 contains 17 residues. Germline V gene sequence: CDR1 LGHNA, CDR2 YSLEER. The CDR3 sequence: CASSQVAFPSGDYEQYF. The DNA for the CDR3 is TGCGCCAGCAGCCAAGTAGCTTTCCCTAGCGGGGACTACGAGCAGTACTTC.

Worth noting for this clone: Different DNA sequences within this sample yield the same CDR3. This chain joins TRBV9 and TRBJ1-4; TRBD1 might be the D (5 bases). V dropped 0 bases and J dropped 8 bases, with 11 bases sitting between them. Looked up from germline, CDR1 is SGDLS and CDR2 is YYNGEE. The CDR3 extends over 14 amino acids. CDR3 bases: TGTGCCAGCAGCGTAGGTGGTGGGGGGGAAAAACTGTTTTTT. Protein: CASSVGGGGEKLFF.

This chain links TRBV5-1 with TRBJ1-1; D ambiguous. Germline V CDR1 and CDR2: SGHRS, YFSETQ. Trimming took off 5 bases at V and 1 base at J, with 12 bases between the two ends. The CDR3 is 14 amino acids. CDR3 bases: TGCGCCAGCAGTTCAGACGTAAAGAACACTGAAGCTTTCTTT. This encodes CASSSDVKNTEAFF.

This clone showed up just once. The V and J genes are TRBV2 and TRBJ2-5, with 7 bases fitting TRBD1. Germline V gene data show CDR1 as SNHLY and CDR2 as FYNNEI. The CDR3 is 17 residues long. Trimming took 6 bases from V and 4 from J; bases not matched to a gene: 17. This chain's CDR3 is CASSALNWGPGGETQYF. In DNA, the CDR3 is TGTGCCAGCAGCGCCTTGAACTGGGGACCAGGGGGAGAGACCCAGTACTTC.

This chain uses TRBV28 with TRBJ1-5; D is uncertain. Trimming stripped 4 bases from V and 4 bases from J, with 14 bases between. Germline-derived CDR1 and CDR2 are MDHEN and SYDVKM. The CDR3 contains 15 residues. The CDR3 protein is CASSSSGSQNQPQHF. The CDR3 DNA reads as TGTGCCAGCAGTTCGTCCGGGTCCCAAAATCAGCCCCAGCATTTT.

The rearrangement uses TRBV6-4 and TRBJ2-3; tentatively, D is TRBD2 (5 bases). This CDR3 contains 13 residues. V was clipped by 6 bases and J by 6 bases, with 13 bases between them. Germline CDR1 reads MRHNA; CDR2 reads SNTAGT. The CDR3 loop is CASRRDPPDTQYF. CDR3 DNA: TGTGCCAGCAGACGGGATCCCCCGGATACGCAGTATTTT.

V is TRBV7-9 and J is TRBJ1-1; possible D gene TRBD1, 6 bases. CDR3 length: 14 residues. The germline V and J ends were trimmed by 4 bases and 5 bases, with 14 bases remaining between them. Germline V gene sequence: CDR1 SEHNR, CDR2 FQNEAQ (reference sequence). The CDR3 coding sequence is TGTGCCAGCAGCTCGGGACCTAGGGGGACTGAAGCTTTCTTT. Translation gives CASSSGPRGTEAFF.

The chain combines TRBV2 with TRBJ2-3; D call uncertain. The V gene's germline CDR1 is SNHLY and CDR2 FYNNEI. The V end was cut by 3 bases, the J end by 2 bases, with 9 bases between. This CDR3 region has 14 residues. The CDR3 here is CASSDRLFTDTQYF. In nucleotides, the CDR3 is TGTGCCAGCAGTGACAGACTCTTCACAGATACGCAGTATTTT.

The rearrangement links TRBV18 to TRBJ2-3; D unclear. The germline gives CDR1 KGHSH, CDR2 LQKENI. Between the trimmed V and J ends, which lost 5 bases and 6 bases, there was a span of 9 bases. The length of the CDR3 is 12 residues. CDR3 amino acids: CASSRLGDTQYF. The CDR3 coding sequence is TGTGCCAGCTCAAGACTCGGGGATACGCAGTATTTT.

The V call is TRBV5-1, the J call TRBJ2-7, with 8 bases aligning to TRBD2. The V gene end was trimmed by 0 bases and the J gene end by 0 bases; junction bases not matched to a gene: 5. The germline gives CDR1 SGHRS, CDR2 YFSETQ. The CDR3 loop spans 16 amino acids. The CDR3 is CASSLEAGGLSYEQYF. The DNA of the CDR3 is TGCGCCAGCAGCTTGGAGGCGGGAGGCCTCTCCTACGAGCAGTACTTC.

The chain couples TRBV19 to TRBJ2-5; 7 positions match TRBD2. This CDR3 region has 11 residues. V lost 9 bases to trimming and J lost 7 bases; unmatched junction nucleotides: 5. The germline V gene encodes CDR1 LNHDA and CDR2 SQIVND (reference sequence). In DNA, the CDR3 is TGTGCCAGCGGACCGGGGGGGACCCAGTACTTC. Its protein is CASGPGGTQYF.

The V gene is TRBV2, the J gene TRBJ2-1, with 9 positions matching TRBD1. Per the germline V gene, CDR1 is SNHLY and CDR2 is FYNNEI. Trimming removed 7 bases from V and 5 bases from J; junction bases left unmatched: 15. There are 17 residues in the CDR3. Written as DNA, the CDR3 is TGTGCCAGCAAAAAAATTTTTACCGGGACAGGGCACAATGAGCAGTTCTTC. This codes for CASKKIFTGTGHNEQFF.

The rearrangement links TRBV5-4 to TRBJ2-7; D is ambiguous. Trimming stripped 0 bases from V and 6 bases from J, with 10 bases between. Germline CDR1 and CDR2: SGHNT and YYREEE (reference sequence). There are 13 residues in the CDR3. For the CDR3, the DNA is TGTGCCAGCAGCTTGGAATCATGGAGCGAGCAGTACTTC. Its protein is CASSLESWSEQYF.

V gene TRBV4-1 combines with J gene TRBJ2-2, with D perhaps given as TRBD1 or TRBD2 (7 bases each). This CDR3 is built from 19 residues. V was clipped by 3 bases and J by 5 bases, with 25 bases between them. Germline CDR1 MGHRA, CDR2 YSYEKL. Written as DNA, the CDR3 is TGCGCCAGCAGCCATATTGATCGGGGAGGGGGCGCAGGGACCGGGGAGCTGTTTTTT. Amino acid sequence: CASSHIDRGGGAGTGELFF.

This clone showed up just once. The chain is built from TRBV10-3 and TRBJ2-1; the match to TRBD2 covers 7 bases. CDR3 length: 13 residues. The V gene end was trimmed by 8 bases and the J gene end by 6 bases; junction bases not matched to a gene: 7. Germline CDR1 ENHRY, CDR2 SYGVKD. The DNA of the CDR3 is TGTGCCATCGGGACTATAATAGGCAATGAGCAGTTCTTC. Translated, it gives CAIGTIIGNEQFF.

The chain has TRBV7-9 and TRBJ2-6; 10 bases are shared with TRBD1. V gave up 5 bases and J gave up 3 bases; unmatched junction bases: 7. Germline CDR1 and CDR2: SEHNR and FQNEAQ (reference sequence). The CDR3 loop spans 17 amino acids. The CDR3 DNA follows: TGTGCCAGCAGCCTGGGACAGGGGACGGGTGGGGCCAACGTCCTGACTTTC. Amino acid sequence: CASSLGQGTGGANVLTF.

The chain has TRBV13 and TRBJ1-1; a weak D match, TRBD1 (6 bases). The V end was cut by 0 bases, the J end by 4 bases, with 9 bases between. CDR1 and CDR2 (germline): PRHDT, FYEKMQ (reference sequence). The length of the CDR3 is 14 residues. CDR3 coding DNA: TGTGCCAGCAGCTTAGGGTACAGGGCCACTGAAGCTTTCTTT. It codes for CASSLGYRATEAFF.

The chain employs TRBV10-3 and TRBJ2-7, with 11 nucleotides matching TRBD2. Unmatched junction bases numbered 7, after V lost 6 bases and J lost 6 bases. Germline V gives CDR1 ENHRY, CDR2 SYGVKD. The CDR3 length is 14 residues. Here the CDR3 DNA reads TGTGCCATCAGGACCTCCGGGACTAGCGGCGAGCAGTACTTC. Residues: CAIRTSGTSGEQYF.

V and J are TRBV28 and TRBJ1-2; D not certain. CDR1 MDHEN and CDR2 SYDVKM come from the germline V gene. V lost 8 bases and J 3 bases, leaving 13 bases between the germline ends. This CDR3 region has 13 residues. The CDR3 loop reads CASAPTLDYGYTF. Here the CDR3 DNA reads TGTGCCAGCGCCCCTACTTTGGACTATGGCTACACCTTC.

Regarding this clone: This may arise from a read error, as a much more abundant clone is one base away. The gene calls are TRBV11-2 and TRBJ1-2, with 7 positions matching TRBD1. CDR1 and CDR2 from the germline V gene are SGHAT and FQNNGV. The CDR3 is made up of 13 amino acids. V dropped 4 bases and J dropped 2; count of bases not matched to a gene: 1. The DNA of the CDR3 is TGTGCCAGCAGCTCGACAGGGAACTATGGCTACACCTTC. It translates to CASSSTGNYGYTF.

This clone occurred a few times. Other DNA variants within this sample encode the same CDR3. The genes are TRBV4-1 and TRBJ2-5; D not certain. This CDR3 is 13 amino acids long. V was pared by 4 bases and J by 1 base, with 7 bases between. Per germline, CDR1 MGHRA and CDR2 YSYEKL. In nucleotides, the CDR3 is TGCGCCAGCAGCCTTGCGGTCCAAGAGACCCAGTACTTC. It specifies CASSLAVQETQYF.

The rearrangement uses TRBV5-1 and TRBJ2-3; 15 bases align to TRBD2. The CDR3 is made up of 16 amino acids. The junction had 8 bases not matched to a gene; V was cut back by 0 bases and J by 12 bases. Germline V lookup: CDR1 SGHRS, CDR2 YFSETQ. CDR3 bases: TGCGCCAGCAGCTTGGGGGGACTAGCGGGAGGATCCCCTCAGTATTTT. This encodes CASSLGGLAGGSPQYF. Full variable domain (missing parts from reference TRBV5-1 and TRBJ2-3): KAGVTQTPRYLIKTRGQQVTLSCSPISGHRSVSWYQQTPGQGLQFLFEYFSETQRNKGNFPGRFSGRQFSNSRSEMNVSTLELGDSALYLCASSLGGLAGGSPQYFGPGTRLTVL.

This clone was seen once. The V and J genes are TRBV19 and TRBJ2-7; D is unclear. The germline CDR1 and CDR2 sequences are LNHDA and SQIVND (reference sequence). The CDR3 is 14 amino acids. Trimming removed 1 base from V and 0 bases from J, with 7 bases in between. The CDR3 sequence: CASSIAESSYEQYF. The DNA for the CDR3 is TGTGCCAGTAGTATAGCGGAGAGCTCCTACGAGCAGTACTTC.

The chain carries TRBV13 and TRBJ2-1; 7 nucleotides line up with TRBD1. Germline trimming cut 1 base from V and 4 bases from J; bases unmatched to any gene: 4. Germline lookup yields CDR1 PRHDT and CDR2 FYEKMQ (reference sequence). The CDR3 sequence is 15 residues long. The CDR3 sequence is CASSLEQGLYNEQFF. In nucleotides, the CDR3 is TGTGCCAGCAGCTTAGAACAGGGGTTGTACAATGAGCAGTTCTTC.

The V gene is TRBV11-2, the J gene TRBJ2-7; D gene uncertain. Germline V gene lookup returns CDR1 SGHAT and CDR2 FQNNGV. V was pared by 0 bases and J by 2 bases, with 8 bases between. The CDR3 extends over 14 amino acids. CDR3 sequence reads: CASSLETIPYEQYF. The CDR3 DNA is TGTGCCAGCAGCTTAGAGACGATTCCCTACGAGCAGTACTTC. The full variable domain, rest sourced from reference TRBV11-2 and TRBJ2-7, is EAGVAQSPRYKIIEKRQSVAFWCNPISGHATLYWYQQILGQGPKLLIQFQNNGVVDDSQLPKDRFSAERLKGVDSTLKIQPAKLEDSAVYLCASSLETIPYEQYFGPGTRLTVT.

The gene calls are TRBV7-6 and TRBJ2-2; D possibly corresponds to TRBD2 (5 bases). Germline V gene lookup returns CDR1 SGHVS and CDR2 FNYEAQ. V lost 2 bases and J 4 bases, leaving 14 bases between the germline ends. CDR3 length: 16 amino acids. The CDR3 DNA reads as TGTGCCAGCAGCTTAATGGAGCTAGCCGTCACCGGGGAGCTGTTTTTT. This codes for CASSLMELAVTGELFF. The whole variable domain, remainder taken from reference TRBV7-6 and TRBJ2-2, is GAGVSQSPRYKVTKRGQDVALRCDPISGHVSLYWYRQALGQGPEFLTYFNYEAQQDKSGLPNDRFSAERPEGSISTLTIQRTEQRDSAMYRCASSLMELAVTGELFFGEGSRLTVL.

The CDR3 DNA reads TGTGCCAGCAGCCCTCTTGAGGGACCAGCGGGGTTGGAGACCCAGTACTTC. Protein: CASSPLEGPAGLETQYF. The gene calls are TRBV5-4 and TRBJ2-5; TRBD2 matches 7 bases. The CDR3 sequence is 17 residues long. The germline V gene encodes CDR1 SGHNT and CDR2 YYREEE (reference sequence). V dropped 4 bases and J dropped 5; count of bases not matched to a gene: 17.

This chain links TRBV9 with TRBJ2-5; the match to TRBD2 covers 9 bases. This CDR3 is built from 16 residues. Trimming at V came to 0 bases and at J to 1 base, leaving 4 bases not matched to a gene. Germline CDR1 and CDR2: SGDLS and YYNGEE. The CDR3 bases are TGTGCCAGCAGCGTAGCCTCAGCGGGAGGCCAAGAGACCCAGTACTTC. This translates into CASSVASAGGQETQYF.

This sequence joins TRBV9 and TRBJ2-2; the D gene is possibly TRBD2 (8 bases). CDR1 is SGDLS and CDR2 is YYNGEE in the germline V gene. Between the trimmed V and J ends, which lost 1 base and 1 base, there was a span of 14 bases. The CDR3 consists of 17 residues. CDR3 residues: CASSVRGLAGNTGELFF. DNA of the CDR3: TGTGCCAGCAGCGTAAGGGGGCTAGCGGGGAACACCGGGGAGCTGTTTTTT. Using reference TRBV9 and TRBJ2-2 for the parts outside the CDR3, the full variable domain is DSGVTQTPKHLITATGQRVTLRCSPRSGDLSVYWYQQSLDQGLQFLIQYYNGEERAKGNILERFSAQQFPDLHSELNLSSLELGDSALYFCASSVRGLAGNTGELFFGEGSRLTVL.

V usage is TRBV30 and J usage is TRBJ2-7; D may be TRBD2 (6 bases). This CDR3 has 12 amino acids. Trimming removed 6 bases at V and 4 bases at J, with 13 bases between. Per germline, CDR1 GTSNPN and CDR2 SVGIG (reference sequence). CDR3 sequence: CACQRVRYEQYF. The CDR3 nucleotides are TGTGCCTGTCAGCGGGTCCGGTACGAGCAGTACTTC.

The chain uses TRBV7-8 and TRBJ1-5; 7 bases line up with TRBD1. Germline CDR1 reads SGHVS; CDR2 reads FQNEAQ. With V trimmed by 3 bases and J by 0 bases, 11 bases remained unmatched. The CDR3 has 18 residues. CDR3 sequence (DNA): TGTGCCAGCAGCTTGAGGACAGGTGAAATTCTTAGCAATCAGCCCCAGCATTTT. Its translation is CASSLRTGEILSNQPQHF.